This is a list of T cell receptor beta chains from one sample in a study of shared T cell receptors in the human thymus. Here immunoSEQ multiplex PCR was the method, and the copy in TCRdb shows in-frame clones only, minus some. Of over 450,000 clones listed, around 78% are singletons. Another study also made use of these data, one on human thymus T cells.

Material: thymocytes. The receptors were gathered from a boy in the first two years of life with a congenital heart defect. Both conserved end residues are part of each CDR3. Fields, in order: CDR3 protein, CDR3 DNA, V gene, J gene, D gene, clone size. D genes are given only for firm matches. Expanded clones get a size class; other rows say once, few or many, or leave the size out.

CASSLTGIYGYTF	TGTGCCAGCAGTCTCACAGGGATCTATGGCTACACCTTC	TRBV27	TRBJ1-2	.	.
CASSRRQDPRDTQYF	TGTGCCAGCAGCCGTCGACAGGACCCGCGAGATACGCAGTATTTT	TRBV7-6	TRBJ2-3	.	.
CASSLGGGGAYNEQFF	TGTGCCAGCAGCTTAGGGGGGGGCGGGGCTTACAATGAGCAGTTCTTC	TRBV7-2	TRBJ2-1	.	few
CASSLRVDSGPYYEQYF	TGTGCCAGCAGCTTACGGGTTGATAGCGGGCCTTACTACGAGCAGTACTTC	TRBV11-1	TRBJ2-7	TRBD2	.
CATSRGRPGTGSYEQYF	TGTGCCACCAGCAGAGGCCGCCCGGGGACAGGCTCCTACGAGCAGTACTTC	TRBV15	TRBJ2-7	TRBD1	.
CASSQGLADPRNTGELFF	TGTGCCAGCAGTCAGGGACTAGCGGACCCGCGGAACACCGGGGAGCTGTTTTTT	TRBV27	TRBJ2-2	TRBD2	.
CASGLVGMGNQPQHF	TGTGCTAGTGGTTTGGTGGGCATGGGCAATCAGCCCCAGCATTTT	TRBV12-5	TRBJ1-5	.	.
CASTPAAANTGELFF	TGTGCCAGCACCCCCGCAGCGGCGAACACCGGGGAGCTGTTTTTT	TRBV6-1	TRBJ2-2	.	.
CASSSRWVSGGETQYF	TGCGCCAGCAGTAGCCGTTGGGTCAGCGGGGGGGAGACCCAGTACTTC	TRBV23-1	TRBJ2-5	TRBD2	once
CASSLVLSSLADTQYF	TGTGCCAGCAGCCTCGTCCTGAGCAGTCTAGCAGATACGCAGTATTTT	TRBV2	TRBJ2-3	.	.
CASGIIRDRAFGRAPNEQFF	TGTGCTAGTGGTATTATCCGGGACAGGGCTTTCGGGAGGGCCCCCAATGAGCAGTTCTTC	TRBV12-5	TRBJ2-1	.	once
CASSPGLYFHEQYF	TGTGCCAGCAGCCCGGGACTATATTTTCACGAGCAGTACTTC	TRBV5-4	TRBJ2-7	TRBD2	.
CASSLGLAGGSHNEQFF	TGTGCCAGCAGCTTAGGACTAGCGGGAGGTTCCCACAATGAGCAGTTCTTC	TRBV11-3	TRBJ2-1	TRBD2	.
CASSYYGGANTGELFF	TGTGCCAGCAGTTATTATGGCGGAGCGAACACCGGGGAGCTGTTTTTT	TRBV6-5	TRBJ2-2	.	.
CSVYPRREGVAFF	TGCAGCGTTTATCCCCGAAGGGAGGGGGTGGCTTTCTTT	TRBV29-1	TRBJ1-1	.	few
CASSPKRRTDQQYF	TGTGCCAGCAGCCCGAAACGCCGGACAGATCAGCAGTACTTC	TRBV28	TRBJ2-5	.	few
CASSYLRQGHNEQFF	TGTGCCAGCAGTTACCTGAGACAGGGGCACAATGAGCAGTTCTTC	TRBV6-5	TRBJ2-1	TRBD1	.
CAWSVVATTEAFF	TGTGCCTGGAGTGTAGTGGCAACCACTGAAGCTTTCTTT	TRBV30	TRBJ1-1	.	once
CASSVAGLSSTDTQYF	TGTGCCAGCAGCGTAGCGGGACTCTCTAGCACAGATACGCAGTATTTT	TRBV9	TRBJ2-3	.	.
CASSRDRKSSYEQYF	TGTGCCAGCAGTCGGGACAGAAAGTCGTCCTACGAGCAGTACTTC	TRBV5-5	TRBJ2-7	TRBD1	.
CASSFGKGQGAGGYTF	TGTGCCAGCAGTTTTGGGAAGGGACAGGGGGCGGGAGGCTACACCTTC	TRBV28	TRBJ1-2	TRBD1	few
CASRQSGVTDTQYF	TGTGCCAGCAGGCAATCGGGAGTCACAGATACGCAGTATTTT	TRBV2	TRBJ2-3	.	few
CASSLGTNSYEQYF	TGCGCCAGCAGCCTCGGGACTAACTCCTACGAGCAGTACTTC	TRBV5-1	TRBJ2-7	TRBD2	once
CASSKEVASGVHSYNEQFF	TGTGCCAGCAGCAAAGAGGTCGCTAGCGGCGTCCATTCCTACAATGAGCAGTTCTTC	TRBV14	TRBJ2-1	TRBD2	once
CASSPGQDKSYEQYF	TGCGCCAGCAGCCCGGGACAGGACAAATCCTACGAGCAGTACTTC	TRBV5-1	TRBJ2-7	TRBD1	.
CASSGVRQRDRPYEQYF	TGTGCCAGCAGCGGAGTGCGGCAACGGGACAGACCTTACGAGCAGTACTTC	TRBV9	TRBJ2-7	TRBD1	.
CASSGGLHNEQFF	TGTGCCAGCAGCGGCGGGTTGCACAATGAGCAGTTCTTC	TRBV5-6	TRBJ2-1	.	.
CSARTRETQYF	TGCAGTGCTAGGACGAGGGAGACCCAGTACTTC	TRBV20-1	TRBJ2-5	.	.
CASSQSTGPQEAFF	TGTGCCAGCAGCCAAAGTACAGGACCCCAGGAAGCTTTCTTT	TRBV5-5	TRBJ1-1	.	.
CASSESGRTSTDTQYF	TGTGCCAGCAGTGAATCGGGTAGAACTAGCACAGATACGCAGTATTTT	TRBV25-1	TRBJ2-3	.	.
CASKARLEVGYEQYF	TGTGCCAGCAAGGCTCGACTAGAGGTAGGCTACGAGCAGTACTTC	TRBV5-6	TRBJ2-7	.	.
CASSQDRRGTSGRHLSYEQYF	TGCGCCAGCAGCCAAGATCGTAGGGGGACTAGCGGGAGGCACCTCTCCTACGAGCAGTACTTC	TRBV4-1	TRBJ2-7	TRBD2	few
CASSEDLEFANTEAFF	TGTGCCAGCAGTGAGGACTTAGAATTCGCGAACACTGAAGCTTTCTTT	TRBV2	TRBJ1-1	.	once
CAWSVGASEQYF	TGTGCCTGGAGTGTAGGGGCGTCCGAGCAGTACTTC	TRBV30	TRBJ2-7	.	.
CACDGETQYF	TGTGCCTGCGACGGGGAGACCCAGTACTTC	TRBV6-1	TRBJ2-5	.	.
CASSWGTSGKETQYF	TGCGCCAGCAGCTGGGGGACTAGCGGCAAAGAGACCCAGTACTTC	TRBV5-1	TRBJ2-5	TRBD2	.
CASRSTGSLEQYF	TGTGCCAGCAGATCGACAGGGTCTCTCGAGCAGTACTTC	TRBV27	TRBJ2-7	TRBD1	.
CASGPGPGGETQYF	TGTGCTAGTGGCCCGGGTCCGGGGGGCGAGACCCAGTACTTC	TRBV12-5	TRBJ2-5	.	few
CASSYSSGGNTDTQYF	TGTGCCAGCAGTTACTCGTCGGGCGGGAACACAGATACGCAGTATTTT	TRBV6-5	TRBJ2-3	.	once
CASSLGLAGGRDTQYF	TGTGCCAGCAGCTTAGGACTAGCGGGAGGTAGGGATACGCAGTATTTT	TRBV7-2	TRBJ2-3	TRBD2	.